One and the same sample provided the 21 T cell receptor beta chains below, sequenced in a study of blood T cells in healthy people across ages. A second about 7 to 12 cycle PCR used barcoded and J-beta primers. Each CDR3 protein gets one entry after TCRdb re-called the 5' RACE reads with MiXCR. The repertoire consists of 1.5 million or so distinct CDR3 sequences, with about 45% occurring once and the leading ten covering around 4%. Sequenced material: blood. These receptors were obtained from a woman between 18 and 29 years old in good health.

Only a few counts were recorded for this clonotype. The chain uses TRBV5-1 and TRBJ2-5; the match to TRBD2 covers 8 bases. V was pared by 4 bases and J by 1 base, with 6 bases of the junction left unmatched. The CDR3 totals 15 residues. Germline assignment: CDR1 SGHRS and CDR2 YFSETQ. The CDR3 nucleotides are TGCGCCAGCAGCGGAATAGCGGGGTTCCAAGAGACCCAGTACTTC. Amino acid sequence: CASSGIAGFQETQYF. The whole variable domain, filled in from reference TRBV5-1 and TRBJ2-5, reads KAGVTQTPRYLIKTRGQQVTLSCSPISGHRSVSWYQQTPGQGLQFLFEYFSETQRNKGNFPGRFSGRQFSNSRSEMNVSTLELGDSALYLCASSGIAGFQETQYFGPGTRLLVL.

The V gene is TRBV10-2, the J gene TRBJ2-1; TRBD2 aligns across 13 bases. V gave up 7 bases and J gave up 10 bases; unmatched junction bases: 10. The CDR3 loop spans 15 amino acids. Germline loops: CDR1 WSHSY, CDR2 SAAADI. The CDR3 is CASTGLLAGGKEQFF. The CDR3 DNA reads TGCGCCAGCACGGGTCTACTAGCGGGAGGGAAGGAGCAGTTCTTC.

The V and J genes are TRBV27 and TRBJ2-7; no reliable D call. In germline, CDR1 is MNHEY, CDR2 SMNVEV (reference sequence). V was shortened by 2 bases and J by 0 bases, with 14 bases between the two germline ends. This CDR3 is 16 amino acids long. The CDR3 is CASSLMAARISYEQYF. The CDR3 bases are TGTGCCAGCAGTTTAATGGCGGCCCGGATCTCCTACGAGCAGTACTTC.

In this sample, this clonotype turned up many times. The chain recombines TRBV29-1 with TRBJ2-3; D unclear. V was shortened by 8 bases and J by 1 base, with 4 bases between the two germline ends. Germline CDR1 SQVTM, CDR2 ANQGSEA. This CDR3 contains 10 residues. The CDR3 reads CSSRTDTQYF. The CDR3 DNA reads as TGCAGCTCTCGCACAGATACGCAGTATTTT.

This clonotype turned up a few times. The chain uses TRBV29-1 and TRBJ1-2; tentatively, D is TRBD1 (6 bases). Germline V gene data show CDR1 as SQVTM and CDR2 as ANQGSEA. The CDR3 contains 12 residues. The V gene lost 7 bases and the J gene lost 7 bases, with 16 bases spanning the gap. The CDR3 reads CSEGDPGIGYTF. The CDR3 DNA reads as TGCAGCGAGGGGGATCCGGGGATTGGCTACACCTTC. Full variable domain (missing parts from reference TRBV29-1 and TRBJ1-2): SAVISQKPSRDICQRGTSLTIQCQVDSQVTMMFWYRQQPGQSLTLIATANQGSEATYESGFVIDKFPISRPNLTFSTLTVSNMSPEDSSIYLCSEGDPGIGYTFGSGTRLTVV.

The CDR3 here is CSATGRDSLGFTGELFF. CDR3 in DNA: TGCAGTGCCACAGGACGGGATTCCCTAGGATTCACCGGGGAGCTGTTTTTT. The gene calls are TRBV20-1 and TRBJ2-2; D is possibly TRBD1 or TRBD2 (5 bases each). Germline CDR1 reads DFQATT; CDR2 reads SNEGSKA (reference sequence). This CDR3 is built from 17 residues. The V and J ends lost 6 bases and 4 bases respectively, with 24 bases between them.

This clonotype has only a few counts. In DNA, the CDR3 is TGTGCCAGCGGATTACTAGCGGGAGGGGTGGTTACGCAGTATTTT. Translating gives CASGLLAGGVVTQYF. V usage is TRBV28 and J usage is TRBJ2-3; 13 bases agree with TRBD2. After removal of 8 bases from V and 8 bases from J, the junction contained 10 bases not matched to a gene. Germline lookup yields CDR1 MDHEN and CDR2 SYDVKM. CDR3 length: 15 residues.

The chain combines TRBV20-1 with TRBJ2-5; no clear D gene. This CDR3 region has 13 residues. The germline CDR1 and CDR2 sequences are DFQATT and SNEGSKA (reference sequence). With 1 base removed from V and 2 bases from J, the gap between germline ends came to 8 bases. CDR3 loop: CSARAQVQETQYF. In DNA form, the CDR3 reads TGCAGTGCTAGAGCGCAGGTTCAAGAGACCCAGTACTTC.

V is TRBV12-3 or TRBV12-4 and J is TRBJ2-2; TRBD1 matches 11 bases. This CDR3 spans 16 amino acids. With 6 bases clipped from V and 4 bases from J, the junction kept 7 bases outside the gene matches. The CDR3 protein is CASRLSGTGGTGELFF. CDR3 in DNA: TGTGCCAGCAGATTGAGCGGGACAGGGGGCACCGGGGAGCTGTTTTTT.

This clonotype was observed a few times. The chain uses TRBV7-2 and TRBJ2-7, with TRBD2 identical over 8 bases. The CDR3 covers 14 residues. Germline V gene sequence: CDR1 SGHTA, CDR2 FQGNSA. Losses at the gene ends were 3 bases for V and 3 bases for J; bases not matched to a gene: 4. The chain's CDR3 is CASSFGTSIYEQYF. The CDR3 DNA follows: TGTGCCAGCAGCTTCGGGACTAGTATCTACGAGCAGTACTTC.

This clonotype was seen a few times. The chain couples TRBV6-5 to TRBJ1-2, with D hard to call. V shed 0 bases and J shed 10 bases, with 9 bases lying between them. CDR1 MNHEY and CDR2 SVGAGI come from the germline V gene. CDR3 length equals 12 residues. This CDR3 is CASSYSRQVYTF. CDR3 nucleotides: TGTGCCAGCAGTTACTCTCGACAAGTCTACACCTTC.

The J gene is TRBJ1-1, the V gene TRBV4-3; D remains ambiguous. Germline-derived CDR1 and CDR2 are LGHNA and YSLEER. The CDR3 length is 13 residues. V lost 5 bases and J lost 3, with 10 bases in between. The CDR3 region is CASSTKRHTEAFF. The CDR3 DNA follows: TGCGCCAGCAGCACGAAAAGACACACTGAAGCTTTCTTT.

V usage is TRBV10-1 and J usage is TRBJ1-2, with D unclear. V was trimmed by 4 bases and J by 1 base, leaving 7 bases between them. The CDR3 totals 13 residues. Germline CDR1 reads WNHNN; CDR2 reads SYGVQD (reference sequence). Here the CDR3 reads CASSVPVNYGYTF. The CDR3 DNA reads TGCGCCAGCAGTGTGCCAGTTAACTATGGCTACACCTTC.

As regards this clonotype: A junction boundary mismatches the germline segment, possibly from a read error. CDR3 sequence (DNA): TGCAGCGTCGGAGTAGCTAACTATGGCCACACCTTC. This codes for CSVGVANYGHTF. The J gene is TRBJ1-2, the V gene TRBV29-1; D call uncertain. The CDR3 is 12 amino acids. Germline lookup yields CDR1 SQVTM and CDR2 ANQGSEA. The entire variable domain, with the rest obtained from reference TRBV29-1 and TRBJ1-2, is as follows: SAVISQKPSRDICQRGTSLTIQCQVDSQVTMMFWYRQQPGQSLTLIATANQGSEATYESGFVIDKFPISRPNLTFSTLTVSNMSPEDSSIYLCSVGVANYGHTFGSGTRLTVV.

This clonotype was counted a single time. V and J are TRBV20-1 and TRBJ2-7, with 8 bases aligning to TRBD1. The assigned J gene may be wrong: the sequence end matches TRBJ2-5 better. The CDR3 is made up of 15 amino acids. Germline V gives CDR1 DFQATT, CDR2 SNEGSKA (reference sequence). CDR3 residues: CSASSLDRGVETQYF. CDR3 DNA sequence: TGCAGTGCTAGTAGCCTAGACAGGGGAGTAGAGACCCAGTACTTC.

As concerns this clonotype: At one boundary the junction diverges from the germline segment, which might be a read error. V is TRBV12-5 and J is TRBJ2-1; tentative D call: TRBD2 (6 bases). Germline values: CDR1 LGHNT, CDR2 FRNRAP. The CDR3 is 12 residues long. CDR3 residues: CASGSDWGERFF. Here the CDR3 DNA reads TGTGCTAGTGGTTCCGACTGGGGGGAGCGGTTCTTC.

V gene TRBV29-1 combines with J gene TRBJ2-5; 8 positions match TRBD2. Losses at the gene ends were 7 bases for V and 11 bases for J; bases not matched to a gene: 18. Germline V lookup: CDR1 SQVTM, CDR2 ANQGSEA. The CDR3 has 14 residues. The DNA of the CDR3 is TGCAGCGAGGGGGTCGGGGGGGCTCTCGGTGAGCAGTACTTC. Its translation is CSEGVGGALGEQYF. Together with reference TRBV29-1 and TRBJ2-5, the CDR3 gives the full variable domain: SAVISQKPSRDICQRGTSLTIQCQVDSQVTMMFWYRQQPGQSLTLIATANQGSEATYESGFVIDKFPISRPNLTFSTLTVSNMSPEDSSIYLCSEGVGGALGEQYFGPGTRLLVL.

The gene calls are TRBV7-9 and TRBJ1-4, with D possibly matching TRBD1 (6 bases). The V and J ends lost 4 bases and 7 bases respectively, with 16 bases between them. The V gene's germline CDR1 is SEHNR and CDR2 FQNEAQ (reference sequence). The CDR3 is made up of 15 amino acids. The CDR3 spells CASSYPRGLGEKLFF. In DNA form, the CDR3 reads TGTGCCAGCAGCTATCCGCGGGGGCTGGGTGAAAAACTGTTTTTT.

The chain is built from TRBV10-2 and TRBJ1-1; D remains ambiguous. This CDR3 is 11 amino acids long. The germline V and J ends were trimmed by 8 bases and 6 bases, with 10 bases remaining between them. CDR1 is WSHSY, CDR2 SAAADI, per germline. The CDR3 DNA sequence: TGCGCCAGCGCAGGTCGGGCTGAAGCTTTCTTT. Translation: CASAGRAEAFF.

The chain joins TRBV30 to TRBJ1-4; D remains ambiguous. V lost 0 bases and J 7 bases, leaving 15 bases between the germline ends. CDR1 and CDR2 from the germline V gene are GTSNPN and SVGIG (reference sequence). The CDR3 length is 15 residues. The CDR3: CAWSVGNRRGEKLFF. The CDR3 DNA follows: TGTGCCTGGAGTGTAGGAAACCGGCGGGGTGAAAAACTGTTTTTT. The full variable domain, with the rest looked up from reference TRBV30 and TRBJ1-4, is SQTIHQWPATLVQPVGSPLSLECTVEGTSNPNLYWYRQAAGRGLQLLFYSVGIGQISSEVPQNLSASRPQDRQFILSSKKLLLSDSGFYLCAWSVGNRRGEKLFFGSGTQLSVL.

This clonotype appeared a few times. The V gene is TRBV20-1, the J gene TRBJ2-1; 10 bases fit TRBD2. CDR3 length: 13 amino acids. CDR1 DFQATT and CDR2 SNEGSKA come from the germline V gene (reference sequence). For the CDR3, the DNA is TGCAGGGTGACTAGCGGGTACTACAATGAGCAGTTCTTC. This translates into CRVTSGYYNEQFF.